This TCR beta chain came from a study of blood T cell repertoires in COVID-19 (dated by TCRdb to about 2020). Broadly, across the study: Collaborator samples came from the United States, Italy and Spain and covered acute and convalescent phases of COVID-19. The prospective study material was composed of cDNA or gDNA derived from T cells, B-cell-depleted T cells, or PBMCs. Sample metadata almost always included a de-identified subject ID, COVID-19 status, age in years and sex. Where available, HLA class I and class II types were taken from metadata supplied by the sample provider and were not determined by assay-based typing. The samples were drawn from two sources: the first 160 participants of the ongoing ImmuneRACE study, and 1,000 to 1,500 subjects contributed by 6 global collaborators. The repertoires were made available in a free public database intended to serve as a resource for research on the immune response to SARS-CoV-2. Deeply sampled blood TCRbeta repertoires from subjects exposed to, actively infected with, or recovered from COVID-19 were included in the dataset. General findings and caveats noted by the study authors: Clinical and demographic metadata were provided uncurated, with the amount varying by source and participant.

TCRbeta CDR3 regions were amplified from genomic DNA by means of the immunoSEQ Assay, a bias-controlled multiplex PCR. Concerning the study's data processing: Within the assay, amplification of reference gene primers was used to estimate how many nucleated cells each sample contained. To quantify the absolute abundance of each unique TCRbeta CDR3 rearrangement, sequence reads were collapsed and filtered. For each sample, productive Simpson clonality was calculated as the square root of Simpson's diversity index across productive rearrangements. The table was pulled from immuneACCESS by TCRdb, which kept in-frame rearrangements only. Such tables lose some clones; where checked, under half of the loss comes from unresolved V genes, and the rest has no known cause. V and J calls and clone size are given by that table; D and trimming were obtained from the DNA. The sample records 300,000 to 400,000 clones, about 89% of which are singletons. The ten biggest clones cover just under 6.5% of the sample.

CDR1 and CDR2, looked up from the germline V gene, are SGHVS and FQNEAQ. The CDR3 holds 14 amino acids from the cysteine to the phenylalanine. The CDR3 DNA has 42 bases and is translated from base 1. Unmatched junction bases come to 3, with V trimmed by 3 bases and J by 7 bases. Notes on this clone: The specificity of this receptor is unknown. Base qualities are missing; no much larger clone stands one base away.

In Seattle, one collaborating source enrolled patients while the infection was active and tracked those patients longitudinally over the course of disease. Whole blood was collected in K2EDTA tubes by collaborating institutions according to the institutions' own protocols. Collaborator samples were shipped for TCRbeta analysis as frozen whole blood, isolated PBMCs, or DNA extracted from either sample type. The TCR was taken from a woman aged 45-65 years with COVID-19, enrolled during active disease. The chain is assembled from TRBV7-8 and TRBJ1-4; 9 nucleotides in the junction match TRBD1. The specimen sequenced was peripheral blood. The sequence in DNA is TGTGCCAGCAGCTTGGGGACAGGGTCTGAAAAACTGTTTTTT. This translates into CASSLGTGSEKLFF. Supplemented by the reference TRBV7-8 and TRBJ1-4 proteins around the CDR3, the complete variable domain is GAGVSQSPRYKVAKRGQDVALRCDPISGHVSLFWYQQALGQGPEFLTYFQNEAQLDKSGLPSDRFFAERPEGSVSTLKIQRTQQEDSAVYLCASSLGTGSEKLFFGSGTQLSVL.